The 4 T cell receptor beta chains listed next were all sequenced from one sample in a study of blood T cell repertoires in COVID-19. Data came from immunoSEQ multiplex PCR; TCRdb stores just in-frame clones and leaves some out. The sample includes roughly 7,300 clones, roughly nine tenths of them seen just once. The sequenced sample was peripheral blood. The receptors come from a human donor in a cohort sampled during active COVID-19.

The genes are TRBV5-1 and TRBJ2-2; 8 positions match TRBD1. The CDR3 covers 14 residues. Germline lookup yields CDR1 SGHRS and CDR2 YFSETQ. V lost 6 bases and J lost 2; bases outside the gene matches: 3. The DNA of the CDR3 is TGCGCCAGCATGGACAGGGCCAACACCGGGGAGCTGTTTTTT. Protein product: CASMDRANTGELFF.

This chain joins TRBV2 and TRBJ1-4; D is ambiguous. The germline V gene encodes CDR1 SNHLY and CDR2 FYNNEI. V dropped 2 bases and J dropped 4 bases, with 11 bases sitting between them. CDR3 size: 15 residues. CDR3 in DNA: TGTGCCAGCAGTGAACCCCTGCGGTATAATGAAAAACTGTTTTTT. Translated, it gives CASSEPLRYNEKLFF.

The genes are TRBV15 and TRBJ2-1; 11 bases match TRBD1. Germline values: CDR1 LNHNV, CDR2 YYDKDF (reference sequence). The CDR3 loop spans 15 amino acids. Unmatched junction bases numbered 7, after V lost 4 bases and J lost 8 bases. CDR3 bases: TGTGCCACCAGCAACGGACAGGGGGCATCGGATGAGCAGTTCTTC. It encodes CATSNGQGASDEQFF.

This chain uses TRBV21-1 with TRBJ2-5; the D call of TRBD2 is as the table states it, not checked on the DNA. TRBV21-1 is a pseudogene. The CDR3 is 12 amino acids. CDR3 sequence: CASSTLEETQYF. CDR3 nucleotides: TGTGCCAGCAGCACTCTTGAAGAGACCCAGTACTTC.